What follows are 31 T cell receptor delta chains derived from one specimen sequenced in a study of gamma-delta chains in newborns, infants, children. TCRdb made new clone calls on the reads using CATT. Here the sample spans 9,000 to 13,000 delta-chain clones, around 3.5% being singletons. What was sequenced was blood. The receptors derive from a child who was a newborn, infant or young child, either healthy, febrile or measles-vaccinated (not recorded which).

A few counts support this clone. The chain has TRDV1 and TRDJ1, with 8 positions matching TRDD3. V gave up 2 bases and J gave up 0 bases; unmatched junction bases: 17. The germline V gene has CDR1 TSWWSYY and CDR2 QGS. CDR3 length: 20 amino acids. CDR3 amino acids: CALGEMGNRWGMRYTDKLIF. CDR3 coding DNA: TGTGCTCTTGGGGAAATGGGGAACCGATGGGGGATGAGGTACACCGATAAACTCATCTTT.

This clone was detected only a few times. An end of the junction differs from the germline gene, which may be a read error. This chain links TRDV1 with TRDJ1, with TRDD3 as a possible D gene (6 bases). Germline V CDR1 and CDR2: TSWWSYY, QGS. The CDR3 sequence is 14 residues long. CDR3 sequence reads: CAPGDCWWLGKLIF. Here the CDR3 DNA reads TGTGCTCCTGGGGATTGCTGGTGGTTGGGTAAACTCATCTTT.

The V gene is TRDV1, the J gene TRDJ1; 9 bases match TRDD3. V was pared by 0 bases and J by 0 bases, with 17 bases of the junction left unmatched. Germline assignment: CDR1 TSWWSYY and CDR2 QGS. This CDR3 contains 21 residues. For the CDR3, the DNA is TGTGCTCTTGGGGAACTTGCCGGCCCTACGGTACTGGGGGACCACACCGATAAACTCATCTTT. Its translation is CALGELAGPTVLGDHTDKLIF.

The V and J genes are TRDV1 and TRDJ1, with 13 bases that match TRDD3. Germline trimming cut 5 bases from V and 3 bases from J; bases unmatched to any gene: 24. CDR3 length equals 22 residues. Per the germline V gene, CDR1 is TSWWSYY and CDR2 is QGS. CDR3 coding DNA: TGTGCTCTTGGGAAGGAGCTATACTGGGGGATACGGGCTAATACGGATCCCGATAAACTCATCTTT. Amino acid sequence: CALGKELYWGIRANTDPDKLIF.

Only a few counts were recorded for this clone. V gene TRDV1 combines with J gene TRDJ1; TRDD3 might be the D (5 bases). Germline V gene sequence: CDR1 TSWWSYY, CDR2 QGS. There are 17 residues in the CDR3. V lost 2 bases and J lost 3, with 19 bases in between. This chain's CDR3 is CALGEIPPLSGPDKLIF. The CDR3 coding sequence is TGTGCTCTTGGGGAAATACCCCCCCTCTCTGGGCCCGATAAACTCATCTTT.

Comments on this clone: Other DNA sequences from this sample encode an identical CDR3 as well. In nucleotides, the CDR3 is TGTGCTCTTGGGGAACGATGTCTTCGGGGCTCACAGTACACCGATAAACTCATCTTT. It yields the protein CALGERCLRGSQYTDKLIF. This chain links TRDV1 with TRDJ1; D call uncertain. The ends were cut back, 1 base at V and 0 bases at J, with 21 bases in the middle. CDR1 and CDR2 (germline): TSWWSYY, QGS. CDR3 length equals 19 residues.

This clone was seen a few times. The chain's CDR3 is CACDTRNLGDKGWTDKLIF. The CDR3 DNA sequence: TGTGCCTGTGACACCCGCAATCTGGGGGATAAAGGTTGGACCGATAAACTCATCTTT. The chain combines TRDV2 with TRDJ1; TRDD3 aligns across 10 bases. Per the germline V gene, CDR1 is GEAIGNYY and CDR2 is EKD. CDR3 length: 19 amino acids. V lost 0 bases to trimming and J lost 2 bases; unmatched junction nucleotides: 14.

The chain carries TRDV1 and TRDJ1; TRDD3 agrees at 7 bases. Germline V gene data show CDR1 as TSWWSYY and CDR2 as QGS. With 4 bases clipped from V and 0 bases from J, the junction kept 8 bases outside the gene matches. The CDR3 sequence is 16 residues long. CDR3 amino acids: CALGGIRGEYTDKLIF. CDR3 coding DNA: TGTGCTCTTGGGGGGATACGAGGAGAGTACACCGATAAACTCATCTTT.

This clone was seen more than once but under ten times. The rearrangement joins TRDV2 to TRDJ1; 8 bases fit TRDD3. Unmatched junction bases numbered 17, after V lost 2 bases and J lost 4 bases. This CDR3 has 18 residues. From germline, CDR1 is GEAIGNYY and CDR2 EKD. The chain's CDR3 is CACDIRGITGDSYDKLIF. CDR3 coding DNA: TGTGCCTGTGACATCCGGGGGATAACGGGGGACTCATACGATAAACTCATCTTT.

The genes are TRDV1 and TRDJ1; D ambiguous. V was trimmed by 0 bases and J by 0 bases, leaving 23 bases between them. Germline CDR1 and CDR2: TSWWSYY and QGS. The CDR3 is 20 amino acids. The CDR3 sequence is CALGELGPHPHTPYTDKLIF. CDR3 in DNA: TGTGCTCTTGGGGAACTAGGGCCCCACCCTCATACACCGTACACCGATAAACTCATCTTT.

The chain recombines TRDV2 with TRDJ1, with 11 bases that match TRDD3. With 2 bases clipped from V and 1 base from J, the junction kept 14 bases outside the gene matches. Germline loops: CDR1 GEAIGNYY, CDR2 EKD. This CDR3 spans 19 amino acids. The DNA for the CDR3 is TGTGCCTGTGACAACCTTAGTGGGGGATACGTGATTGCCACCGATAAACTCATCTTT. Encoded protein: CACDNLSGGYVIATDKLIF.

A few counts support this clone. The junction departs from the called germline gene at one end, perhaps through a read error. This CDR3 is also generated by other DNA sequences in the sample. The chain links TRDV1 to TRDJ1, with 13 nucleotides matching TRDD3. From germline, CDR1 is TSWWSYY and CDR2 QGS. CDR3 size: 23 residues. The chain's CDR3 is CALGESHSYMYWGIRGSNDKLIF. The CDR3 DNA is TGTGCCCTTGGGGAATCCCACTCCTACATGTACTGGGGGATACGCGGGTCCAACGATAAACTCATCTTT.

This clone was counted only a few times. A junction end diverges from the germline sequence, so it may reflect a read error. V is TRDV1 and J is TRDJ1, with 9 bases identical to TRDD3. Germline CDR1 is TSWWSYY and CDR2 is QGS. This CDR3 comprises 18 residues. The CDR3 is CAPGEPTGGLGGTDKLIF. DNA of the CDR3: TGTGCTCCTGGGGAACCTACTGGGGGACTAGGTGGGACCGATAAACTCATCTTT.

This clone has only a few counts. Within the sample, other DNA sequences also encode this same CDR3. The rearrangement links TRDV2 to TRDJ1; 8 nucleotides match TRDD3. Losses at the gene ends were 0 bases for V and 3 bases for J; bases not matched to a gene: 2. The CDR3 sequence is 14 residues long. The germline V gene encodes CDR1 GEAIGNYY and CDR2 EKD. In DNA form, the CDR3 reads TGTGCCTGTGACACCGTGGGGGATGCCGATAAACTCATCTTT. Amino acids: CACDTVGDADKLIF.

This clone was counted a few times. The chain links TRDV1 to TRDJ2; possible D gene TRDD2, 5 bases. This CDR3 contains 15 residues. The germline gives CDR1 TSWWSYY, CDR2 QGS. Trimming removed 4 bases at V and 7 bases at J, with 16 bases between. CDR3 in amino acids: CALGGLRTQEAQLFF. Here the CDR3 DNA reads TGTGCTCTTGGGGGCCTTCGTACCCAGGAAGCACAACTCTTCTTT.

No V gene was called here, but the J gene is TRDJ1; TRDD3 is the table's D call, not checked against the DNA. This CDR3 spans 21 amino acids. CDR3 in DNA: TGTGCTCTTGGGGGGCCCCGTATTGTTCCTCCTACTGGGGGGTGGCTCGATAAACTCATCTTT. Translated: CALGGPRIVPPTGGWLDKLIF.

The chain has TRDV1 and TRDJ1, with 12 bases that match TRDD3. Germline lookup yields CDR1 TSWWSYY and CDR2 QGS. Losses at the gene ends were 1 base for V and 6 bases for J; bases not matched to a gene: 6. The CDR3 totals 16 residues. CDR3 nucleotide sequence: TGTGCTCTTGGGGAACGACCCTGGGGGATACGCTATAAACTCATCTTT. It is translated as CALGERPWGIRYKLIF.

The chain employs TRDV1 and TRDJ1; possibly TRDD3 for D (6 bases). CDR3 length equals 18 residues. Germline CDR1 and CDR2: TSWWSYY and QGS. Trimming cost V 5 bases and J 1 base, with 23 bases left between them. CDR3 in amino acids: CALGPKRGYLAATDKLIF. CDR3 DNA sequence: TGTGCTCTTGGGCCCAAGAGAGGATACCTCGCCGCCACCGATAAACTCATCTTT.

V is TRAV29/DV5 and J is TRDJ1; possible D gene TRDD3, 5 bases. The V gene's germline CDR1 is NSMFDY and CDR2 ISSIKDK. The CDR3 consists of 27 residues. Trimming removed 0 bases at V and 3 bases at J, with 51 bases between. CDR3 nucleotide sequence: TGTGCAGCAAGCGCGCTTTTTCGGGGGCCCCGGATAGCTTCTGGTCGGACCTCTCGGGGGCTATCCGATAAACTCATCTTT. It specifies CAASALFRGPRIASGRTSRGLSDKLIF.

This clone came up a few times. The chain carries TRDV1 and TRDJ1; D gene ambiguous. V gave up 2 bases and J gave up 3 bases, with 13 bases separating them. In germline, CDR1 is TSWWSYY, CDR2 QGS. The CDR3 spans 15 residues. CDR3: CALGEKTRGPDKLIF. CDR3 in DNA: TGTGCTCTTGGGGAAAAAACAAGGGGTCCCGATAAACTCATCTTT.

As regards this clone: TCRdb assigns this DNA the protein of a much larger clone, which departs from its translation at residue 4; this likely reflects a read error, and the protein shown comes from translating the DNA. This chain uses TRDV2 with TRDJ3, with D perhaps matching TRDD3 (6 bases). The CDR3 consists of 18 residues. Germline CDR1 is GEAIGNYY and CDR2 is EKD. The CDR3 protein is CACYTAAGISWDTRQMFF. The CDR3 nucleotides read TGTGCCTGTTACACCGCAGCGGGGATTTCCTGGGACACCCGACAGATGTTTTTC.

This sequence joins TRDV3 and TRDJ2; 7 positions agree with TRDD3. Germline V gene sequence: CDR1 TVYSNPD, CDR2 GDNSRS (reference sequence). The CDR3 extends over 20 amino acids. V shed 3 bases, J shed 0 bases, and the junction held 22 bases outside the gene matches. The CDR3 nucleotides read TGTGCCTTAAAAGAAGACAGTTCCCAACTGGGGTTCGCTTTGACAGCACAACTCTTCTTT. Amino acids: CALKEDSSQLGFALTAQLFF.

This clone was observed a few times. The J gene is TRDJ3, the V gene TRDV2, with 9 bases that match TRDD3. V lost 0 bases and J lost 2; bases outside the gene matches: 7. Germline-derived CDR1 and CDR2 are GEAIGNYY and EKD. CDR3 length: 19 amino acids. Here the CDR3 reads CACDTAGGSSPWDTRQMFF. As DNA, the CDR3 is TGTGCCTGTGACACCGCTGGGGGATCTTCCCCCTGGGACACCCGACAGATGTTTTTC.

This clone is labeled medium-sized. J is TRDJ3 and V is TRDV3, with 8 bases fitting TRDD3. The V gene end was trimmed by 4 bases and the J gene end by 0 bases; junction bases not matched to a gene: 11. The CDR3 is made up of 18 amino acids. Germline values: CDR1 TVYSNPD, CDR2 GDNSRS (reference sequence). The CDR3 DNA reads as TGTGCCTCTCCCCTACTGGGGGTTAGCTCCTGGGACACCCGACAGATGTTTTTC. Translated: CASPLLGVSSWDTRQMFF.

Worth noting for this clone: This may stem from a read error, because a much larger clone lies one nucleotide away. Other DNA sequences in this sample translate to the same CDR3. The V gene is TRDV2, the J gene TRDJ1; 13 bases line up with TRDD3. The ends lost 0 bases at V and 8 bases at J; junction bases unmatched: 2. Looked up from germline, CDR1 is GEAIGNYY and CDR2 is EKD. This CDR3 has 14 residues. The DNA for the CDR3 is TGTGCCTGTGACACCCTACTGGGGGATACGAAACTCATCTTT. This encodes CACDTLLGDTKLIF.

This clone turned up a few times. V usage is TRDV3 and J usage is TRDJ1; TRDD3 matches at 11 bases. The CDR3 has 16 amino acids. In germline, CDR1 is TVYSNPD, CDR2 GDNSRS (reference sequence). Trimming took 3 bases from V and 3 from J; bases not matched to a gene: 12. The CDR3 DNA follows: TGTGCCTTGCTCGGTTGGGGGATACGGAGCTCCGATAAACTCATCTTT. This gives the protein CALLGWGIRSSDKLIF.

The sample holds a few counts of this clone. A far bigger clonotype differs at one base, so this is likely a read error. This specimen includes other DNA sequences encoding the same CDR3. The rearrangement joins TRDV2 to TRDJ1; tentative D call: TRDD2 (5 bases). The CDR3 has 14 amino acids. Germline V gene lookup returns CDR1 GEAIGNYY and CDR2 EKD. This CDR3 is CACDKVSLRDKLIF. The DNA for the CDR3 is TGTGCCTGTGACAAAGTCTCCCTACGAGATAAACTCATCTTC.

This clone was counted only a few times. The J gene is TRDJ1, the V gene TRDV1; TRDD3 matches 12 bases. CDR1 TSWWSYY and CDR2 QGS come from the germline V gene. V gave up 3 bases and J gave up 0 bases; unmatched junction bases: 17. The CDR3 sequence is 21 residues long. The CDR3 loop is CALGDPLHWGIPPQYTDKLIF. Written as DNA, the CDR3 is TGTGCTCTTGGGGACCCCCTCCACTGGGGGATACCACCCCAGTACACCGATAAACTCATCTTT.

This clone was seen a handful of times. V is TRDV1 and J is TRDJ1; 8 bases map to TRDD3. Unmatched junction bases numbered 21, after V lost 0 bases and J lost 0 bases. This CDR3 has 22 amino acids. The germline CDR1 and CDR2 sequences are TSWWSYY and QGS. Written as DNA, the CDR3 is TGTGCTCTTGGGGAACTGGGAAAGATCCTACAGGAGTTACTGGGGGACACCGATAAACTCATCTTT. Its protein is CALGELGKILQELLGDTDKLIF.

The chain links TRDV2 to TRDJ3, with 10 bases aligning to TRDD3. The CDR3 spans 19 residues. Germline loops: CDR1 GEAIGNYY, CDR2 EKD. Unmatched junction bases numbered 5, after V lost 0 bases and J lost 1 base. This CDR3 reads CACDTLGDRGSWDTRQMFF. In DNA, the CDR3 is TGTGCCTGTGACACCCTGGGGGATAGAGGTTCCTGGGACACCCGACAGATGTTTTTC.

This clone has more than one count but fewer than ten. The genes are TRDV1 and TRDJ1; D ambiguous. The germline gives CDR1 TSWWSYY, CDR2 QGS. Deletions cut 2 bases from V and 8 bases from J, with 30 bases between. The CDR3 runs to 19 residues. The CDR3 DNA reads TGTGCTCTTGGGGAAGTGAGCCGGACGGGCCCAAGATTTTTAGACAAACTCATCTTT. This codes for CALGEVSRTGPRFLDKLIF.